The T cell receptor beta chain under discussion was sequenced for a study of CD8 T cells in ankylosing spondylitis. In TCRdb, the 5' RACE reads were re-called with MiXCR into one record per CDR3 protein. This table has a few hundred thousand distinct CDR3 sequences, approximately 20% appearing once. The specimen sequenced was blood, either unsorted or a sorted T cell fraction (not recorded which). The receptor's source is a male donor with ankylosing spondylitis or in good health (not recorded which).

The CDR3 DNA reads TGCGCCAGCAGCCCTACTAGCGGGAGAGGGGGGGGAAACATTCAGTACTTC. This codes for CASSPTSGRGGGNIQYF. The chain carries TRBV4-1 and TRBJ2-4, with TRBD2 matching 11 bases. The CDR3 is 17 residues long. V trimming: 4 bases; J trimming: 6 bases; junction bases outside the gene matches: 11. In germline, CDR1 is MGHRA, CDR2 YSYEKL.